This T cell receptor beta chain was identified in a study of Tregs in tolerant kidney transplant recipients. This CDR3 contains 15 residues. Per germline, CDR1 SGHTA and CDR2 FQGTGA. Trimming removed 4 bases from V and 5 bases from J, with 15 bases in between. The table came from immunoSEQ multiplex PCR; TCRdb's copy has only in-frame clones and leaves some out. The sample shows fewer than 150,000 clones, 92% of them seen only once. Unstimulated regulatory T cells (CD4+CD25+CD127-), CD4+CD25- non-regulatory cells, CD4 and CD8 cells were FACS-sorted from thawed PBMCs. The sample comprised CD4+ T cells from blood. The rearrangement uses TRBV7-3 and TRBJ2-1, with D tentatively TRBD2 (5 bases). This clonotype was obtained from a human donor in good health. CDR3: CASSSPGRRHNEQFF. CDR3 DNA: TGTGCCAGCAGCTCCCCGGGGAGACGCCACAATGAGCAGTTCTTC.